This T cell receptor (beta chain) was obtained from a study of T cell responses to AZD1222 COVID-19 vaccine. Study-level results: Only a handful of people who got AZD1222 tested seropositive at baseline. None of the repertoires were sampled until the peak T cell response had passed.

Trimming cost V 5 bases and J 5 bases, with 18 bases left between them. The germline CDR1 and CDR2 sequences are LGHNA and YNFKEQ. CDR3 size: 16 residues. In the case of this clone: Its antigen remains unidentified.

Assay: immunoSEQ multiplex PCR; the TCRdb copy retains only in-frame clones and omits some. The profile covers approximately 150,000 clones, with about 90% appearing a single time and about a tenth taken by the ten largest. This TCR came from an adult who received the AZD1222 COVID-19 vaccine. This sequence joins TRBV4-2 and TRBJ2-2; TRBD2 might be the D (6 bases). The sample consisted of peripheral blood, taken 28 days after the second AZD1222 dose. CDR3: CASSASGSGGTGELFF. CDR3 DNA: TGTGCCAGCAGCGCATCGGGGAGCGGAGGGACCGGGGAGCTGTTTTTT.